The source of this T cell receptor beta chain is a study of shared clonotypes between healthy human individuals. Study overall: Three CD4 naive, three CD4 memory, two CD8 naive and one CD8 memory plate were used per donor.

General study points: All-four-donor shared clonotypes had higher generation probabilities than non-shared clonotypes did.

Clones were read by immunoSEQ multiplex PCR, and TCRdb kept only the in-frame ones, dropping some. The repertoire holds some 360,000 clones, with roughly 80% as singletons. The donors, all of them Caucasian adults, lived in Nashville, Tennessee. Remarks on this clone: Its specificity is not known.

V shed 5 bases and J 7 bases; nucleotides not matched to a gene: 7. The CDR3 is 14 amino acids. Germline V gene data show CDR1 as SGHTA and CDR2 as FQGNSA. The receptor's source is a young man in good health. Sequenced input: memory CD4+ T cells sorted from blood. The subset was: CD45RA-negative fraction. This chain links TRBV7-2 with TRBJ1-5; 8 bases are a match to TRBD1. The CDR3 DNA reads as TGTGCCAGCAGCCCACAGGGGGGCAGACAGCCCCAGCATTTT. Translated, it gives CASSPQGGRQPQHF.